Below, 29 T cell receptor beta chains from the same sample are listed, as sequenced in a study of spatial heterogeneity in lung cancer. TCRdb reanalysed the 5' RACE reads using MiXCR and keeps one entry per CDR3 protein. This table holds 40,000 to 50,000 distinct CDR3 sequences, 7.5% to 8% found once. The sample's time point: sample taken at primary tumor resection. The input material, whole RNA from tumor, nontumor lung or frozen PBMC, was sequenced unsorted. The sample in question was PBMCs, obtained at surgery. These receptor sequences come from a female donor with early-stage non-small cell lung cancer.

This clonotype came up many times. The chain is built from TRBV20-1 and TRBJ2-3; possible D gene TRBD1, 6 bases. Deletions cut 6 bases from V and 2 bases from J, with 15 bases between. The CDR3 has 14 residues. Germline V gives CDR1 DFQATT, CDR2 SNEGSKA (reference sequence). The CDR3 region is CSAPPKGVTDTQYF. The DNA of the CDR3 is TGCAGTGCCCCCCCGAAGGGGGTCACAGATACGCAGTATTTT.

V usage is TRBV7-9 and J usage is TRBJ1-2; D gene unclear. Per the germline V gene, CDR1 is SEHNR and CDR2 is FQNEAQ (reference sequence). Trimming took 5 bases from V and 4 from J, leaving 11 bases between them. The CDR3 length is 13 residues. DNA for the CDR3: TGTGCCAGCAGCCCCTCCGCCATCTATGGCTACACCTTC. Amino acids: CASSPSAIYGYTF. Full variable domain (rest looked up from reference TRBV7-9 and TRBJ1-2): DTGVSQNPRHKITKRGQNVTFRCDPISEHNRLYWYRQTLGQGPEFLTYFQNEAQLEKSRLLSDRFSAERPKGSFSTLEIQRTEQGDSAMYLCASSPSAIYGYTFGSGTRLTVV.

This clonotype was observed a handful of times. Written as DNA, the CDR3 is TGTGCCAGCAGCCAACTAGGGCGGGGGGGCCCCAATGAGCAGTTCTTC. Translating gives CASSQLGRGGPNEQFF. V gene TRBV4-2 combines with J gene TRBJ2-1; 9 bases map to TRBD2. The trim removed 2 bases at V and 6 bases at J, leaving 8 bases unmatched. The CDR3 has 16 amino acids. Per germline, CDR1 LGHNA and CDR2 YNFKEQ.

This chain joins TRBV5-5 and TRBJ2-5, with 10 positions matching TRBD1. The germline gives CDR1 SGHKS, CDR2 YYEKEE (reference sequence). There are 15 residues in the CDR3. The junction had 6 bases not matched to a gene; V was cut back by 2 bases and J by 5 bases. CDR3 bases: TGTGCCAGCAGCTTCCAGACAGGGGGCCAGGAGACCCAGTACTTC. The encoded protein is CASSFQTGGQETQYF.

The V gene is TRBV20-1, the J gene TRBJ2-1, with 11 bases that match TRBD2. The V and J ends lost 5 bases and 5 bases, in that order; junction bases with no gene match: 8. The germline V gene has CDR1 DFQATT and CDR2 SNEGSKA (reference sequence). This CDR3 has 15 amino acids. The CDR3 DNA reads as TGCAGTGCTGGGAGACTAGCGGGGCAGCACAATGAGCAGTTCTTC. Translation gives CSAGRLAGQHNEQFF.

The CDR3 DNA reads as TGTGCCAGCAGCTTGGGCCAGGGAGGTATCCAGCCCCAGCATTTT. Its translation: CASSLGQGGIQPQHF. The chain combines TRBV7-2 with TRBJ1-5, with a weak D call TRBD1 (5 bases). V dropped 3 bases and J dropped 7 bases, with 16 bases sitting between them. This CDR3 contains 15 residues. Germline values: CDR1 SGHTA, CDR2 FQGNSA.

The V call is TRBV20-1, the J call TRBJ2-5; D gene uncertain. V lost 6 bases to trimming and J lost 0 bases, with 11 bases between them. CDR1 is DFQATT and CDR2 is SNEGSKA in the germline V gene (reference sequence). This CDR3 region has 13 residues. The CDR3, as DNA: TGCAGTGCCCACGACGTAAACCAAGAGACCCAGTACTTC. Amino acid sequence: CSAHDVNQETQYF.

This clonotype was counted between two and nine times. CDR3 bases: TGTGCCAGCAGCCCCCAGACATGGACAGAAGATTACGAGCAGTACTTC. It codes for CASSPQTWTEDYEQYF. This chain links TRBV27 with TRBJ2-7, with a tentative D call TRBD1 (6 bases). This CDR3 is built from 16 residues. V lost 6 bases to trimming and J lost 4 bases, with 22 bases between them. Germline V gene data show CDR1 as MNHEY and CDR2 as SMNVEV (reference sequence).

V gene TRBV4-3 combines with J gene TRBJ2-5; 10 positions agree with TRBD1. Germline V gene lookup returns CDR1 LGHNA and CDR2 YSLEER. The CDR3 has 15 amino acids. Trimming cost V 4 bases and J 4 bases; bases outside gene matches: 6. CDR3 loop: CASSRRDRGGETQYF. The CDR3, as DNA: TGCGCCAGCAGCCGCCGGGACAGGGGCGGAGAGACCCAGTACTTC.

The sample holds many counts of this clonotype. This chain uses TRBV20-1 with TRBJ1-1; perhaps TRBD1 as D (6 bases). Between the trimmed V and J ends, which lost 0 bases and 4 bases, there was a span of 15 bases. The germline gives CDR1 DFQATT, CDR2 SNEGSKA (reference sequence). The CDR3 runs 15 residues. CDR3 loop: CSARDRTALPTEAFF. CDR3 nucleotide sequence: TGCAGTGCTAGAGACAGGACAGCCCTCCCCACTGAAGCTTTCTTT.

A few counts support this clonotype. The chain links TRBV5-1 to TRBJ1-6; D gene unclear. CDR1 and CDR2 from the germline V gene are SGHRS and YFSETQ. This CDR3 contains 16 residues. Trimming removed 2 bases from V and 5 bases from J, with 14 bases in between. CDR3 sequence reads: CASSFAGSADNSPLHF. DNA of the CDR3: TGCGCCAGCAGCTTCGCAGGCAGCGCCGATAATTCACCCCTCCACTTT.

The chain links TRBV27 to TRBJ2-7; the D is unclear. The CDR3 length is 13 residues. V was clipped by 4 bases and J by 2 bases, with 9 bases between them. The germline CDR1 and CDR2 sequences are MNHEY and SMNVEV (reference sequence). The CDR3 loop reads CASSSDGAYEQYF. The DNA for the CDR3 is TGTGCCAGCAGTTCGGACGGAGCCTACGAGCAGTACTTC.

Many counts were recorded for this clonotype. V and J are TRBV6-5 and TRBJ2-1, with 9 bases fitting TRBD2. There are 16 residues in the CDR3. Germline-derived CDR1 and CDR2 are MNHEY and SVGAGI. The V and J ends lost 0 bases and 6 bases, in that order; junction bases with no gene match: 6. The CDR3 DNA is TGTGCCAGCAGTTACTCTCGCGGGGGGGCCGTCAATGAGCAGTTCTTC. Its protein product is CASSYSRGGAVNEQFF.

This clonotype showed up just a few times. This chain joins TRBV7-9 and TRBJ2-5, with 7 bases fitting TRBD1. The germline gives CDR1 SEHNR, CDR2 FQNEAQ (reference sequence). The CDR3 runs 14 residues. V gave up 3 bases and J gave up 5 bases; unmatched junction bases: 6. CDR3: CASSFGGQVETQYF. CDR3 nucleotide sequence: TGTGCCAGCAGCTTTGGAGGACAGGTGGAGACCCAGTACTTC.

In its sample, this clonotype was seen a few times. The V gene is TRBV6-2 or TRBV6-3, the J gene TRBJ2-3, with TRBD2 matching 7 bases. The J segment lost 5 bases and the V segment lost 6 bases, leaving 8 bases of the junction unmatched. Germline CDR1 reads MNHEY; CDR2 reads SVGEGT. The CDR3 sequence is 14 residues long. CDR3 DNA: TGTGCCAGCAGGCGGGGACTACTCGAAGATACGCAGTATTTT. As protein: CASRRGLLEDTQYF.

This clonotype was seen many times. The chain links TRBV7-2 to TRBJ2-5; D uncertain. V was cut by 3 bases and J by 4 bases, with 9 bases left in between. Germline CDR1 reads SGHTA; CDR2 reads FQGNSA. CDR3 length: 13 amino acids. CDR3: CASSLNAPETQYF. The CDR3 DNA is TGTGCCAGCAGCTTGAATGCCCCAGAGACCCAGTACTTC.

The table lists this clonotype with many counts. This chain joins TRBV2 and TRBJ1-5; D possibly corresponds to TRBD1 (6 bases). Looked up from germline, CDR1 is SNHLY and CDR2 is FYNNEI. This CDR3 region has 14 residues. Between the trimmed V and J ends, which lost 5 bases and 0 bases, there was a span of 8 bases. The CDR3 nucleotides are TGTGCCAGCAGTTTACAGGGTAGCAATCAGCCCCAGCATTTT. This translates into CASSLQGSNQPQHF. Complete variable domain (other parts from reference TRBV2 and TRBJ1-5): EPEVTQTPSHQVTQMGQEVILRCVPISNHLYFYWYRQILGQKVEFLVSFYNNEISEKSEIFDDQFSVERPDGSNFTLKIRSTKLEDSAMYFCASSLQGSNQPQHFGDGTRLSIL.

The table lists this clonotype with a few counts. This chain joins TRBV14 and TRBJ2-3; 12 bases fit TRBD2. The CDR3 length is 20 residues. V gave up 0 bases and J gave up 1 base; unmatched junction bases: 11. Germline V gene sequence: CDR1 SGHDN, CDR2 FVKESK. The CDR3 spells CASSQDYGPSGGARTDTQYF. CDR3 in DNA: TGTGCCAGCAGCCAAGATTATGGGCCTAGCGGGGGGGCCCGCACAGATACGCAGTATTTT.

This clonotype was picked up many times. The J gene is TRBJ2-2, the V gene TRBV12-3 or TRBV12-4; tentatively, D is TRBD1 (6 bases). The CDR3 runs 12 residues. The V end was cut by 10 bases, the J end by 5 bases, with 11 bases between. This CDR3 reads CANFRGTGELFF. Written as DNA, the CDR3 is TGTGCCAACTTCAGGGGAACCGGGGAGCTGTTTTTT.

This clonotype appeared many times. The V gene is TRBV30, the J gene TRBJ1-4, with D tentatively TRBD1 (5 bases). The CDR3 contains 14 residues. V shed 0 bases and J shed 4 bases, with 9 bases lying between them. Germline loops: CDR1 GTSNPN, CDR2 SVGIG (reference sequence). CDR3 residues: CAWSVRQGNEKLFF. As DNA, the CDR3 is TGTGCCTGGAGTGTACGGCAGGGTAATGAAAAACTGTTTTTT.

This clonotype was counted many times. V gene TRBV4-1 combines with J gene TRBJ1-2; D call uncertain. From germline, CDR1 is MGHRA and CDR2 YSYEKL. Between the trimmed V and J ends, which lost 2 bases and 6 bases, there was a span of 13 bases. This CDR3 is 14 amino acids long. The CDR3 reads CASSQIGGRDGYTF. In nucleotides, the CDR3 is TGCGCCAGCAGCCAAATAGGAGGCCGCGATGGCTACACCTTC.

This clonotype was observed a few times. This chain joins TRBV5-6 and TRBJ1-5; D is uncertain. V was clipped by 4 bases and J by 1 base, with 9 bases between them. The CDR3 sequence is 14 residues long. The germline V gene encodes CDR1 SGHDT and CDR2 YYEEEE. CDR3 bases: TGTGCCAGCAGCCTGGACGGAAGCAATCAGCCCCAGCATTTT. Its translation is CASSLDGSNQPQHF.

This clonotype turned up a few times. This chain links TRBV12-3 or TRBV12-4 with TRBJ1-1; D may be TRBD1 (6 bases). Trimming removed 7 bases at V and 1 base at J, with 13 bases between. The CDR3 is made up of 14 amino acids. The CDR3 nucleotides read TGTGCCAGCACAGGGGTTGCGCGGAACACTGAAGCTTTCTTT. Translated: CASTGVARNTEAFF.

This clonotype was detected many times. CDR3 in amino acids: CASSYRDSSTDTQYF. CDR3 coding DNA: TGCGCCAGCAGCTATAGGGACAGTAGCACAGATACGCAGTATTTT. The V and J genes are TRBV4-3 and TRBJ2-3, with 7 nucleotides matching TRBD1. The V and J ends lost 5 bases and 0 bases, in that order; junction bases with no gene match: 5. CDR3 length equals 15 residues. Germline CDR1 is LGHNA and CDR2 is YSLEER.

In its sample, this clonotype was seen a few times. The J gene is TRBJ2-1, the V gene TRBV10-3, with TRBD2 identical over 7 bases. From germline, CDR1 is ENHRY and CDR2 SYGVKD. V was clipped by 6 bases and J by 6 bases; unmatched bases: 5. This CDR3 spans 13 amino acids. Here the CDR3 reads CAISARGSNEQFF. The DNA for the CDR3 is TGTGCCATCAGCGCGCGGGGGAGCAATGAGCAGTTCTTC.

This clonotype was seen at least ten times. The chain joins TRBV18 to TRBJ2-5; D is unresolved. CDR3 size: 13 residues. Between the trimmed V and J ends, which lost 5 bases and 2 bases, there was a span of 9 bases. Germline values: CDR1 KGHSH, CDR2 LQKENI. CDR3 loop: CASSIGLQETQYF. CDR3 coding DNA: TGTGCCAGCTCAATCGGCCTTCAAGAGACCCAGTACTTC.

This clonotype was counted at least ten times. This chain joins TRBV4-3 and TRBJ2-3, with D unclear. Germline V lookup: CDR1 LGHNA, CDR2 YSLEER. This CDR3 is built from 14 residues. Trimming took off 1 base at V and 2 bases at J, with 7 bases between the two ends. The CDR3, as DNA: TGCGCCAGCAGCCAAGTTGGGTTCACAGATACGCAGTATTTT. It specifies CASSQVGFTDTQYF.

The sample holds a few counts of this clonotype. The chain recombines TRBV10-3 with TRBJ2-2; weak D call: TRBD1 (5 bases). V was shortened by 3 bases and J by 0 bases, with 14 bases between the two germline ends. This CDR3 is 17 amino acids long. The germline gives CDR1 ENHRY, CDR2 SYGVKD. The chain's CDR3 is CAISEYRLDTNTGELFF. As DNA, the CDR3 is TGTGCCATCAGTGAATACAGGCTTGACACGAACACCGGGGAGCTGTTTTTT.

This clonotype came up a few times. The CDR3 spells CASSLNTGDGEQYF. CDR3 DNA sequence: TGTGCCAGCAGCTTAAATACAGGGGATGGCGAGCAGTACTTC. This sequence joins TRBV7-8 and TRBJ2-7; 7 nucleotides match TRBD1. Germline trimming cut 2 bases from V and 6 bases from J; bases unmatched to any gene: 7. CDR3 length: 14 amino acids. Germline loops: CDR1 SGHVS, CDR2 FQNEAQ.